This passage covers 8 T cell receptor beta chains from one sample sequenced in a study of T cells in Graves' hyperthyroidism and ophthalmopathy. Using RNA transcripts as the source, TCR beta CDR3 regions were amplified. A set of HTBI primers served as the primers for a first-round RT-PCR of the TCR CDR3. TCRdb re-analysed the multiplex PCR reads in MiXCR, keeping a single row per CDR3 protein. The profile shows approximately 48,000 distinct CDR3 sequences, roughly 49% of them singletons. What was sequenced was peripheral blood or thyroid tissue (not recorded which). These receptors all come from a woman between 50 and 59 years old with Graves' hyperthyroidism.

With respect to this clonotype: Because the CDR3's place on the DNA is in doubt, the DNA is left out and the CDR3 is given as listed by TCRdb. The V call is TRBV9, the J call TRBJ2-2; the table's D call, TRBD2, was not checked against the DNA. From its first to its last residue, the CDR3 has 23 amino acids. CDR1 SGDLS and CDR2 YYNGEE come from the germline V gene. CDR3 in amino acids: CASSFYICSARDRGSENTGELFF.

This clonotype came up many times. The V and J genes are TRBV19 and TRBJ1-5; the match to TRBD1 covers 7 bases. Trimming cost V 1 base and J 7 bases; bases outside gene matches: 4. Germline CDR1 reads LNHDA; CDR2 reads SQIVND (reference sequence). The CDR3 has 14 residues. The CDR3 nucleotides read TGTGCCAGTAGTATAGTACAGGGGAGGCAGCCCCAGCATTTT. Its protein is CASSIVQGRQPQHF. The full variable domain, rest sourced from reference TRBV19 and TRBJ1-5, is DGGITQSPKYLFRKEGQNVTLSCEQNLNHDAMYWYRQDPGQGLRLIYYSQIVNDFQKGDIAEGYSVSREKKESFPLTVTSAQKNPTAFYLCASSIVQGRQPQHFGDGTRLSIL.

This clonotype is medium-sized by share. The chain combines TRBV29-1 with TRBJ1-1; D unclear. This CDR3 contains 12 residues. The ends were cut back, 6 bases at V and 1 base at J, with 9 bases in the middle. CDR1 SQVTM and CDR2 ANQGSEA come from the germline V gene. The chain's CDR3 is CSVSVGNTEAFF. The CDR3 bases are TGCAGCGTCTCTGTGGGGAACACTGAAGCTTTCTTT.

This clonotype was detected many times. The DNA of the CDR3 is TGTGCCAGTAGTAGGCTAGCGGGATCCGGGGAGCTGTTTTTT. Residues: CASSRLAGSGELFF. V gene TRBV19 combines with J gene TRBJ2-2, with 9 bases identical to TRBD2. Germline lookup yields CDR1 LNHDA and CDR2 SQIVND (reference sequence). The CDR3 has 14 residues. Germline trimming cut 4 bases from V and 6 bases from J; bases unmatched to any gene: 3. Looking up the rest from reference TRBV19 and TRBJ2-2 gives the full variable domain: DGGITQSPKYLFRKEGQNVTLSCEQNLNHDAMYWYRQDPGQGLRLIYYSQIVNDFQKGDIAEGYSVSREKKESFPLTVTSAQKNPTAFYLCASSRLAGSGELFFGEGSRLTVL.

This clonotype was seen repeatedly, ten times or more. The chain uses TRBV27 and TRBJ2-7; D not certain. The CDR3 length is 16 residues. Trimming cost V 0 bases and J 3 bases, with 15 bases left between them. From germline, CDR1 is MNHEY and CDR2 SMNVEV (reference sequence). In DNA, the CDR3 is TGTGCCAGCAGTTTATCGATAGGCCAGGCGAACTACGAGCAGTACTTC. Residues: CASSLSIGQANYEQYF.

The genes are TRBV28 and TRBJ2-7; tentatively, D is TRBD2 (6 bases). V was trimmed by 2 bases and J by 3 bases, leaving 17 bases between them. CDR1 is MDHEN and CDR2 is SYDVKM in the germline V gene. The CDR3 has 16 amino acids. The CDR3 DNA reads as TGTGCCAGCAGTTTACGGGCGGAAGCGGGCGGCTACGAGCAGTACTTC. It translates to CASSLRAEAGGYEQYF.

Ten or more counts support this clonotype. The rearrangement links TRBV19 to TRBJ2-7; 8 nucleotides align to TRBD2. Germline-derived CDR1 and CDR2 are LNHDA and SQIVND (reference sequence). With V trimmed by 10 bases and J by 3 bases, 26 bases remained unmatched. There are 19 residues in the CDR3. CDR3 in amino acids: CATSRGVAGPTPAFYEQYF. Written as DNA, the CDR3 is TGTGCCACTTCGCGCGGGGTAGCGGGACCTACTCCCGCCTTCTACGAGCAGTACTTC.

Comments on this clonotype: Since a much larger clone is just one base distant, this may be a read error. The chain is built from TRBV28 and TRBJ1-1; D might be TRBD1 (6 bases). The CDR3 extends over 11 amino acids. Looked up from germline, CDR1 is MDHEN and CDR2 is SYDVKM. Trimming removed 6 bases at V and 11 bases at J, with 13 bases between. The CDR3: CASSIPGVAFF. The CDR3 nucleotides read TGTGCCAGCAGCATCCCAGGGGTGGCTTTCTTT.